The rows below give T cell receptor beta chains drawn from one sample of a study of Graves' ophthalmopathy and Graves' hyperthyroidism. TCRdb re-derived calls from the multiplex PCR reads in MiXCR, one entry per CDR3 protein. The sample holds about 620,000 distinct CDR3 sequences; approximately 21% are singletons and the top ten take more than 5.5%. The sequenced sample consisted of peripheral blood. The receptors here all came from a woman younger than 30 with stable Graves' hyperthyroidism. Some clones in this sample may be carry-over from other donors' samples. Both conserved end residues are part of each CDR3. The D gene is left open where the match is weak. Part of the rows lack a size; the others show once, few, many or a class for expanded clones.

TRBD1	TRBJ1-2	many	TRBV5-4	TGTGCCAGCAGCTTTACAGGGGCCTATGGCTACACCTTC	CASSFTGAYGYTF
.	TRBJ1-1	.	TRBV6-1	TGTGCCAGCAGTCCTTGGGCAGGAGGGACTGAAGCTTTCTTT	CASSPWAGGTEAFF
.	TRBJ1-1	few	TRBV11-2	TGTGCCAGCAGCTTGGGGGTATCGGAAGCTTTCTTT	CASSLGVSEAFF
.	TRBJ1-5	many	TRBV9	TGTGCCAGCAGCGGAGGGGTTGGTCAGCCCCAGCATTTT	CASSGGVGQPQHF
TRBD1	TRBJ1-5	many	TRBV4-1	TGCGCCAGCAGCCAAAAACCAGGGGGCTACGATCAGCCCCAGCATTTT	CASSQKPGGYDQPQHF
.	TRBJ2-5	many	TRBV20-1	TGCAGTGCTAGCCAAACCAGGGGGGGCGGGGGAGAGACCCAGTACTTC	CSASQTRGGGGETQYF
.	TRBJ2-7	.	TRBV12-3/TRBV12-4	TGTGCCAGCAGGAAATCCACAGGGCTAGCCTCCTACGAGCAGTACTTC	CASRKSTGLASYEQYF
.	TRBJ2-4	many	TRBV6-1	TGTGCCAGCAGGGTTACATGGGCCCGAGAAAACATTCAGTACTTC	CASRVTWARENIQYF
.	TRBJ1-6	.	TRBV5-1	TGCGCCAGCAGCTTCGGGGTAATCGGTTCACCCCTCCACTTT	CASSFGVIGSPLHF
.	TRBJ2-2	many	TRBV12-3/TRBV12-4	TGTGCCAGCAGTTCATCACCCAGGGTTCTCACCGGGGAGCTGTTTTTT	CASSSSPRVLTGELFF
TRBD1	TRBJ2-5	many	TRBV11-2	TGTGCCAGCAGCACCAGGGGGCGGGAGACCCAGTACTTC	CASSTRGRETQYF
.	TRBJ1-1	many	TRBV12-3/TRBV12-4	TGTGCCAGCAGTCACAGGGAAGGGGGCACTGAAGCTTTCTTT	CASSHREGGTEAFF
.	TRBJ2-2	.	TRBV7-8	TGTGCCAGCAGCTTGAGGTCAGGGAGGAACACCGGGGAGCTGTTTTTT	CASSLRSGRNTGELFF
TRBD2	TRBJ2-7	few	TRBV4-2	TGTGCCAGCAGCCAAGAGGTGGGAGGGCCCTACGAGCAGTACTTC	CASSQEVGGPYEQYF
.	TRBJ2-2	.	TRBV28	TGTGCCAGCAGTTTATTGGGGCAGTGGAACACCGGGGAGCTGTTTTTT	CASSLLGQWNTGELFF
.	TRBJ2-7	many	TRBV7-9	TGTGCCAGCAGCCCTCCCAGCCAGAACTACGAGCAGTACTTC	CASSPPSQNYEQYF
TRBD1	TRBJ2-5	.	TRBV19	TGTGCCAGTAGCGGACGAGGGGGCGCGGAGACCCAGTACTTC	CASSGRGGAETQYF
.	TRBJ2-7	.	TRBV3-1	TGTGCCAGCCACTTCACTGACCGCTACGAGCAGTACTTC	CASHFTDRYEQYF
.	TRBJ1-5	many	TRBV6-1	TGTGCCAGCAGTGAAGCCGGGGTGGGGAATCAGCCCCAGCATTTT	CASSEAGVGNQPQHF
.	TRBJ2-5	once	TRBV28	TGTGCCAGCAGTTTGACAGAATTGCAGGGGACCCAGTACTTC	CASSLTELQGTQYF
.	TRBJ2-5	.	TRBV3-1	TGTGCCAGCAGCGGTCGTTGGGATCAAGAGACCCAGTACTTC	CASSGRWDQETQYF
TRBD1	TRBJ2-7	.	TRBV7-2	TGTTCCAGCAGCACGGGACAGGGAGGCGAGCAGTACTTC	CSSSTGQGGEQYF
.	TRBJ2-2	few	TRBV19	TGTGCCAGTAGTAGAGTCTTCGGTTGGAGAAACACCGGGGAGCTGTTTTTT	CASSRVFGWRNTGELFF
.	TRBJ1-2	.	TRBV28	TGTGCCAGCAGGGGGGGCGTGGCCCTTTATGGCTACACCTTC	CASRGGVALYGYTF
TRBD2	TRBJ2-7	.	TRBV12-5	TGTGCTAGTGGTTTGGTACTAGCGGGAGGAATCTACGAGCAGTACTTC	CASGLVLAGGIYEQYF